This note documents a single TCR beta chain sequence. This entry belongs to a study of blood T cell repertoires in COVID-19. At the level of the study: There were acute and convalescent COVID-19 samples, and they came from the United States, Italy and Spain.

Clones were sequenced by immunoSEQ multiplex PCR, and TCRdb holds only the in-frame ones, with some missing. The table has 120,000 to 150,000 clones, 80% to 90% seen once. The CDR3 extends over 15 amino acids. In germline, CDR1 is SGHTA, CDR2 FQGTGA. Trimming cost V 6 bases and J 8 bases, with 20 bases left between them. Sequenced input: peripheral blood. The genes are TRBV7-3 and TRBJ2-1, with D perhaps TRBD2 (7 bases). This receptor was taken from a woman aged 40 to 50 with acute or convalescent COVID-19. For the CDR3, the DNA is TGTGCCAGCAGACGGAGCGGGACAATTGGGGATGAGCAGTTCTTC. It encodes CASRRSGTIGDEQFF.